One sample yielded the 30 T cell receptor beta chains listed below, sequenced in a study of OX40 agonist ivuxolimab in advanced cancers. Only in-frame clones appear in the TCRdb table, and some are missing; sequencing was by immunoSEQ multiplex PCR. In the table there are approximately 74,000 clones, 85% of which are singletons. The material sequenced was CD4+ or CD8+ T cells sorted from blood, taken in a trial of the OX40 agonist ivuxolimab. Source of these receptors: an adult with an advanced solid tumor such as melanoma, head and neck, liver or kidney cancer.

The chain couples TRBV4-1 to TRBJ2-5; the D gene could be TRBD1 or TRBD2 (5 bases each). CDR1 and CDR2 from the germline V gene are MGHRA and YSYEKL. CDR3 length: 15 amino acids. Trimming removed 6 bases from V and 2 bases from J, with 16 bases in between. The CDR3 loop reads CASSQRQGIQETQYF. The DNA for the CDR3 is TGCGCCAGCAGTCAGCGGCAGGGCATACAAGAGACCCAGTACTTC.

The chain's CDR3 is CASSSQPVSNTGELFF. The CDR3 nucleotides read TGTGCCAGCAGCTCCCAGCCCGTTTCGAACACCGGGGAGCTGTTTTTT. This chain joins TRBV7-2 and TRBJ2-2; D gene uncertain. V dropped 4 bases and J dropped 0 bases, with 12 bases sitting between them. The CDR3 extends over 16 amino acids. The V gene's germline CDR1 is SGHTA and CDR2 FQGNSA. Supplemented by reference TRBV7-2 and TRBJ2-2, the full variable domain reads GAGVSQSPSNKVTEKGKDVELRCDPISGHTALYWYRQSLGQGLEFLIYFQGNSAPDKSGLPSDRFSAERTGGSVSTLTIQRTQQEDSAVYLCASSSQPVSNTGELFFGEGSRLTVL.

The rearrangement links TRBV27 to TRBJ2-5, with D hard to call. There are 14 residues in the CDR3. V was cut by 6 bases and J by 2 bases, with 13 bases left in between. Germline-derived CDR1 and CDR2 are MNHEY and SMNVEV (reference sequence). CDR3 bases: TGTGCCAGCAGGAGGTCGTTGGGTCAAGAGACCCAGTACTTC. Translation: CASRRSLGQETQYF.

This chain uses TRBV5-1 with TRBJ2-7, with D perhaps TRBD1 or TRBD2 (5 bases each). CDR1 and CDR2 from the germline V gene are SGHRS and YFSETQ. V shed 7 bases and J shed 2 bases, with 13 bases lying between them. The CDR3 covers 13 residues. The chain's CDR3 is CASSAQGAYEQYF. CDR3 DNA sequence: TGCGCCAGCTCCGCCCAGGGAGCCTACGAGCAGTACTTC. Variable domain in full (rest from reference TRBV5-1 and TRBJ2-7): KAGVTQTPRYLIKTRGQQVTLSCSPISGHRSVSWYQQTPGQGLQFLFEYFSETQRNKGNFPGRFSGRQFSNSRSEMNVSTLELGDSALYLCASSAQGAYEQYFGPGTRLTVT.

The chain carries TRBV11-2 and TRBJ1-5, with a possible D match to TRBD1 (6 bases). Trimming shortened V by 2 bases and J by 1 base, and 9 bases separated the two germline ends. The CDR3 spans 15 residues. Per the germline V gene, CDR1 is SGHAT and CDR2 is FQNNGV. The CDR3, as DNA: TGTGCCAGCAGCTTAACCACAGGGAGCAATCAGCCCCAGCATTTT. The encoded protein is CASSLTTGSNQPQHF.

DNA for the CDR3: TGTGCCAGTAGTCGGCTAAAGGGGAATTACAATGAGCAGTTCTTC. Amino acid sequence: CASSRLKGNYNEQFF. This chain joins TRBV19 and TRBJ2-1; tentatively, D is TRBD1 (5 bases). V lost 5 bases and J 4 bases, leaving 15 bases between the germline ends. The CDR3 runs 15 residues. Germline values: CDR1 LNHDA, CDR2 SQIVND (reference sequence). The full variable domain, in which reference TRBV19 and TRBJ2-1 provide the parts outside the CDR3, is DGGITQSPKYLFRKEGQNVTLSCEQNLNHDAMYWYRQDPGQGLRLIYYSQIVNDFQKGDIAEGYSVSREKKESFPLTVTSAQKNPTAFYLCASSRLKGNYNEQFFGPGTRLTVL.

The rearrangement uses TRBV11-2 and TRBJ2-3; D is unresolved. The CDR3 has 14 residues. With 4 bases removed from V and 0 bases from J, the gap between germline ends came to 8 bases. Germline V lookup: CDR1 SGHAT, CDR2 FQNNGV. Written as DNA, the CDR3 is TGTGCCAGCAGCTCTTCTCTGAGCACAGATACGCAGTATTTT. Translated: CASSSSLSTDTQYF. Complete variable domain (other parts from reference TRBV11-2 and TRBJ2-3): EAGVAQSPRYKIIEKRQSVAFWCNPISGHATLYWYQQILGQGPKLLIQFQNNGVVDDSQLPKDRFSAERLKGVDSTLKIQPAKLEDSAVYLCASSSSLSTDTQYFGPGTRLTVL.

The V gene is TRBV19, the J gene TRBJ2-7; TRBD2 is a possible D gene (6 bases). This CDR3 spans 15 amino acids. CDR1 and CDR2 (germline): LNHDA, SQIVND (reference sequence). Trimming removed 1 base at V and 5 bases at J, with 15 bases between. CDR3: CASSIGRERQNEQYF. As DNA, the CDR3 is TGTGCCAGTAGTATAGGACGGGAGCGTCAAAACGAGCAGTACTTC.

V usage is TRBV19 and J usage is TRBJ2-7; TRBD2 matches at 14 bases. This CDR3 contains 16 residues. With V trimmed by 4 bases and J by 5 bases, 7 bases remained unmatched. Germline CDR1 is LNHDA and CDR2 is SQIVND (reference sequence). Here the CDR3 reads CASSTSGTSGSHEQYF. The CDR3 DNA is TGTGCCAGTAGTACCTCTGGGACTAGCGGGAGCCACGAGCAGTACTTC.

This rearrangement joins TRBV5-6 to TRBJ1-2; D ambiguous. Germline loops: CDR1 SGHDT, CDR2 YYEEEE. The CDR3 extends over 15 amino acids. V was pared by 3 bases and J by 8 bases, with 20 bases between. The CDR3 sequence: CASSSRDGRGGGYTF. CDR3 DNA sequence: TGTGCCAGCAGCTCACGCGACGGTCGGGGAGGGGGCTACACCTTC.

The V gene is TRBV5-5, the J gene TRBJ1-2; D is unresolved. Looked up from germline, CDR1 is SGHKS and CDR2 is YYEKEE (reference sequence). The germline V and J ends were trimmed by 0 bases and 5 bases, with 11 bases remaining between them. This CDR3 has 14 residues. The CDR3 DNA follows: TGTGCCAGCAGCTTGGAATGGGCGAAGTATGGCTACACCTTC. Its protein is CASSLEWAKYGYTF.

The V and J genes are TRBV7-9 and TRBJ1-1; TRBD1 matches 9 bases. Germline CDR1 is SEHNR and CDR2 is FQNEAQ (reference sequence). The junction had 13 bases not matched to a gene; V was cut back by 5 bases and J by 3 bases. The CDR3 is 17 residues long. CDR3: CASSIWTGDRGHTEAFF. The CDR3 nucleotides read TGTGCCAGCAGCATATGGACAGGGGATCGCGGACACACTGAAGCTTTCTTT.

The J gene is TRBJ2-1, the V gene TRBV28; D call uncertain. The length of the CDR3 is 12 residues. V gave up 5 bases and J gave up 2 bases, with 4 bases separating them. The germline V gene has CDR1 MDHEN and CDR2 SYDVKM. CDR3 sequence: CASSQTYNEQFF. The DNA for the CDR3 is TGTGCCAGCAGTCAAACCTACAATGAGCAGTTCTTC.

V is TRBV7-9 and J is TRBJ2-3, with D possibly TRBD2 on 6 matching bases. This CDR3 region has 11 residues. CDR1 and CDR2 from the germline V gene are SEHNR and FQNEAQ (reference sequence). Deletions cut 7 bases from V and 6 bases from J, with 8 bases between. As DNA, the CDR3 is TGTGCCAGCACGGAGGGGGATACGCAGTATTTT. This codes for CASTEGDTQYF.

The V call is TRBV10-1, the J call TRBJ1-5; D ambiguous. V shed 9 bases and J shed 0 bases, with 18 bases lying between them. CDR3 length: 16 residues. From germline, CDR1 is WNHNN and CDR2 SYGVQD (reference sequence). The CDR3 DNA follows: TGCGCCAGTTCCGATTGGATGGGGTTTAGCAATCAGCCCCAGCATTTT. Translated, it gives CASSDWMGFSNQPQHF.

The chain is built from TRBV5-1 and TRBJ2-3; 8 nucleotides match TRBD2. The ends lost 7 bases at V and 4 bases at J; junction bases unmatched: 8. Germline-derived CDR1 and CDR2 are SGHRS and YFSETQ. This CDR3 region has 14 residues. This chain's CDR3 is CASLEIAGSDTQYF. The CDR3 DNA reads TGCGCCAGCTTGGAAATAGCGGGATCAGATACGCAGTATTTT.

DNA of the CDR3: TGTGCCAGCAGCTTGGTTCGTTATGCAGGGGTCACTGAAGCTTTCTTT. Protein: CASSLVRYAGVTEAFF. The J gene is TRBJ1-1, the V gene TRBV7-9, with a possible D match to TRBD1 (6 bases). The germline V and J ends were trimmed by 3 bases and 4 bases, with 18 bases remaining between them. CDR1 SEHNR and CDR2 FQNEAQ come from the germline V gene (reference sequence). The CDR3 is 16 amino acids.

The chain employs TRBV6-5 and TRBJ2-3; D remains ambiguous. Trimming removed 4 bases at V and 0 bases at J, with 5 bases between. Germline V CDR1 and CDR2: MNHEY, SVGAGI. This CDR3 comprises 13 residues. CDR3 loop: CASSSGSTDTQYF. The CDR3 DNA sequence: TGTGCCAGCAGTTCTGGAAGCACAGATACGCAGTATTTT.

The rearrangement uses TRBV11-3 and TRBJ2-5, with D unresolved. The CDR3 consists of 14 residues. Germline V CDR1 and CDR2: SGHNT, YENEEA. Between the trimmed V and J ends, which lost 1 base and 5 bases, there was a span of 11 bases. CDR3 in amino acids: CASSLGLVVETQYF. CDR3 nucleotides: TGTGCCAGCAGCTTAGGGCTAGTGGTTGAGACCCAGTACTTC. Using reference TRBV11-3 and TRBJ2-5 for the parts outside the CDR3, the full variable domain is EAGVVQSPRYKIIEKKQPVAFWCNPISGHNTLYWYLQNLGQGPELLIRYENEEAVDDSQLPKDRFSAERLKGVDSTLKIQPAELGDSAVYLCASSLGLVVETQYFGPGTRLLVL.

The chain combines TRBV6-6 with TRBJ2-7; 7 bases are a match to TRBD1. The V segment lost 8 bases and the J segment 4 bases; nucleotides outside the gene matches: 11. The CDR3 is 14 amino acids. CDR1 is MNHNY and CDR2 is SVGAGI in the germline V gene (reference sequence). The CDR3 bases are TGTGCCAGCTCCCGGGACAGAGCATCTTACGAGCAGTACTTC. It yields the protein CASSRDRASYEQYF.

This clone was counted only a few times. The chain employs TRBV19 and TRBJ1-1, with D possibly being TRBD1 (5 bases). CDR3 length equals 15 residues. The germline V and J ends were trimmed by 5 bases and 0 bases, with 13 bases remaining between them. In germline, CDR1 is LNHDA, CDR2 SQIVND (reference sequence). The CDR3 DNA reads as TGTGCCAGTAGTCGGGGGGACGCTTTGAACACTGAAGCTTTCTTT. It yields the protein CASSRGDALNTEAFF.

This rearrangement joins TRBV27 to TRBJ1-6, with 8 bases that match TRBD1. Losses at the gene ends were 2 bases for V and 5 bases for J; bases not matched to a gene: 2. The length of the CDR3 is 15 residues. The V gene's germline CDR1 is MNHEY and CDR2 SMNVEV (reference sequence). This CDR3 is CASSLEQGDNSPLHF. CDR3 nucleotides: TGTGCCAGCAGTTTAGAACAGGGGGATAATTCACCCCTCCACTTT.

CDR3: CASSYSNNRPGDEQYF. Written as DNA, the CDR3 is TGTGCCAGCAGTTACTCGAATAACAGGCCCGGGGACGAGCAGTACTTC. This chain joins TRBV6-5 and TRBJ2-7; the D gene could be TRBD1 or TRBD2 (5 bases each). V dropped 0 bases and J dropped 5 bases, with 17 bases sitting between them. The length of the CDR3 is 16 residues. Germline V lookup: CDR1 MNHEY, CDR2 SVGAGI.

The CDR3 DNA follows: TGCGCCAGCAGCTTAATACCGGGACATAACTATGGCTACACCTTC. Translated, it gives CASSLIPGHNYGYTF. This sequence joins TRBV5-1 and TRBJ1-2, with a weak D call TRBD1 (6 bases). CDR3 size: 15 residues. Germline V gene data show CDR1 as SGHRS and CDR2 as YFSETQ. V lost 2 bases to trimming and J lost 1 base, with 12 bases between them.

This clone occurred once. The rearrangement links TRBV5-4 to TRBJ2-7; D may be TRBD1 (6 bases). Trimming removed 4 bases from V and 3 bases from J, with 17 bases in between. Germline V gene lookup returns CDR1 SGHNT and CDR2 YYREEE (reference sequence). This CDR3 is 15 amino acids long. The CDR3 loop is CASSGDMGGGYEQYF. CDR3 sequence (DNA): TGTGCCAGCAGCGGGGACATGGGTGGAGGCTACGAGCAGTACTTC.

Of note for this clone: The junction departs from the called germline gene at one end, perhaps through a read error. This chain connects TRBV7-2 to TRBJ2-1, with D possibly matching TRBD2 (6 bases). Per the germline V gene, CDR1 is SGHTA and CDR2 is FQGNSA. The CDR3 has 11 amino acids. CDR3 amino acids: CASSVADEQFF. CDR3 DNA sequence: TGTGCCAGCAGCGTAGCGGATGAGCAGTTCTTC.

The CDR3 sequence: CAIRRSWTEAYNEQFF. CDR3 sequence (DNA): TGTGCCATCAGGAGGAGCTGGACAGAGGCCTACAATGAGCAGTTCTTC. The chain couples TRBV10-3 to TRBJ2-1; possible D gene TRBD1, 6 bases. Germline V gives CDR1 ENHRY, CDR2 SYGVKD. This CDR3 contains 16 residues. Trimming removed 6 bases from V and 2 bases from J, with 17 bases in between.

The chain couples TRBV5-4 to TRBJ2-7; 7 bases fit TRBD1. The CDR3 extends over 15 amino acids. V was clipped by 0 bases and J by 2 bases; unmatched bases: 5. The V gene's germline CDR1 is SGHNT and CDR2 YYREEE (reference sequence). The DNA of the CDR3 is TGTGCCAGCAGCTTGGCGACAGGGAAGGCCTACGAGCAGTACTTC. It encodes CASSLATGKAYEQYF.

In regard to this clone: Other DNA sequences within the sample encode an identical CDR3. The chain has TRBV5-1 and TRBJ1-2, with D possibly matching TRBD1 (5 bases). The CDR3 is 12 residues long. The V gene lost 0 bases and the J gene lost 5 bases, with 5 bases spanning the gap. Germline lookup yields CDR1 SGHRS and CDR2 YFSETQ. DNA for the CDR3: TGCGCCAGCAGCTTGGGGGGGTATGGCTACACCTTC. This sequence encodes CASSLGGYGYTF.

The chain couples TRBV7-8 to TRBJ1-1; D ambiguous. The CDR3 runs to 14 residues. The germline V gene has CDR1 SGHVS and CDR2 FQNEAQ. The V gene lost 9 bases and the J gene lost 1 base, with 15 bases spanning the gap. The CDR3 bases are TGTGCCAGTCTTAGGGTAGGAGGGAACACTGAAGCTTTCTTT. As protein: CASLRVGGNTEAFF.